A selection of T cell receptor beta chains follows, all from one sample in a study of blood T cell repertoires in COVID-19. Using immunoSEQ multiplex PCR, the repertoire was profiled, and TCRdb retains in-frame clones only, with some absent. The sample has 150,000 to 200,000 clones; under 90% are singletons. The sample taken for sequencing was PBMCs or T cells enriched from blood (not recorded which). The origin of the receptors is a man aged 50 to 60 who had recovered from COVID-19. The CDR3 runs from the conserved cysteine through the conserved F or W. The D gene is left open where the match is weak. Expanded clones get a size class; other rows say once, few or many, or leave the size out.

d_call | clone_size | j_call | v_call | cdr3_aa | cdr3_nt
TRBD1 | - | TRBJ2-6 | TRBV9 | CASSVEGAEGSGANVLTF | TGTGCCAGCAGCGTAGAGGGGGCGGAAGGGAGTGGGGCCAACGTCCTGACTTTC
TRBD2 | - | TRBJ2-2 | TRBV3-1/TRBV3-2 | CASSQDVLAGRTGELFF | TGTGCCAGCAGCCAAGATGTCCTAGCGGGGAGGACCGGGGAGCTGTTTTTT
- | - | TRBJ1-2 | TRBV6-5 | CASIGRGLYGYTF | TGTGCCAGCATTGGCAGAGGCCTCTATGGCTACACCTTC
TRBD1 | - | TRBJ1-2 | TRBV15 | CATSREPGQGGYGYTF | TGTGCCACCAGCAGAGAACCGGGACAGGGAGGCTATGGCTACACCTTC
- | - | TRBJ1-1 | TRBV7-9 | CASSLGGGAMPKITEAFF | TGTGCCAGCAGCTTAGGCGGGGGTGCGATGCCTAAGATCACTGAAGCTTTCTTT
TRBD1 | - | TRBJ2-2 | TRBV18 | CASSPATGGRTNTGELFF | TGTGCCAGCTCACCAGCGACAGGGGGCAGAACAAACACCGGGGAGCTGTTTTTT
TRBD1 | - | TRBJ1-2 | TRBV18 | CASSPDRGNYGYTF | TGTGCCAGCTCACCGGACAGGGGCAACTATGGCTACACCTTC
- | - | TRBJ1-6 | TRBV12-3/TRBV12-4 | CASSNKGAPLHF | TGTGCCAGCAGCAATAAAGGGGCACCCCTCCACTTT
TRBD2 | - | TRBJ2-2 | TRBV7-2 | CASSLAQRGGRDGELFF | TGTGCCAGCAGCTTAGCTCAGCGGGGGGGCCGGGACGGGGAGCTGTTTTTT
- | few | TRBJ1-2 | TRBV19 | CASSTPTSGHYGYTF | TGTGCCAGTAGTACACCGACGAGTGGGCACTATGGCTACACCTTC
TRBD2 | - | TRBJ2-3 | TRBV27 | CASCRLAGDAGAQYF | TGTGCCAGCTGTCGACTAGCGGGGGATGCAGGGGCGCAGTATTTT
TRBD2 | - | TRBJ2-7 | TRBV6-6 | CASSFRSGATSYEQYF | TGTGCCAGCAGTTTCAGAAGCGGGGCTACCTCCTACGAGCAGTACTTC
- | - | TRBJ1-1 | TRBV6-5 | CARPYRNTEAFF | TGTGCCAGACCCTACAGGAACACTGAAGCTTTCTTT
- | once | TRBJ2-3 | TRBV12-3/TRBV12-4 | CASSFLNTQYF | TGTGCCAGCAGTTTTTTAAATACGCAGTATTTT
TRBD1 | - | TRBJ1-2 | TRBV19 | CASRIGDRGPYGYTF | TGTGCCAGTAGGATTGGGGACAGGGGTCCCTATGGCTACACCTTC
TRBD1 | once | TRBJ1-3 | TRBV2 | CASRQGATLSGNTIYF | TGTGCCAGCCGACAGGGTGCTACTCTCTCTGGAAACACCATATATTTT
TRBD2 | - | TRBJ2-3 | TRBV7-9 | CAERGGGTDTQYF | TGTGCGGAGCGGGGTGGAGGCACAGATACGCAGTATTTT
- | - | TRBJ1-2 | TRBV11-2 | CASSLGGLANYGYTF | TGTGCCAGCAGCTTAGGAGGCTTGGCTAACTATGGCTACACCTTC